In this sample, the clone carrying this TCR beta chain turned up a few times. The antigen remains undetermined. This record comes from a study of T-cell memory formation after mild COVID-19. Turning to the study itself: Clusters were largely donor specific.

Notes on the study in general: In pre-infection memory, a portion of responding clones appeared, which suggested that cross-reactive memory joined.

5'RACE primed from the constant segment yielded TCR alpha and TCR beta cDNA libraries bearing sample barcodes and UMIs. TCRdb analysed the 5' RACE reads with MiXCR anew, one entry per CDR3 protein. The sample lists 210,000 or so distinct CDR3 sequences; over 9.5% were seen once. Germline V gene sequence: CDR1 SGHRS, CDR2 YFSETQ. The CDR3 covers 16 residues. The V gene lost 4 bases and the J gene lost 0 bases, with 11 bases spanning the gap. The chain carries TRBV5-1 and TRBJ1-6; no firm D call. The TCR comes from a man younger than 35 who had mild COVID-19 (a few samples of this study predate the infection). Cell type and time point are not known. Sequencing used PBMCs or a T cell subset sorted from them (not recorded which). Here the CDR3 DNA reads TGCGCCAGCAGCCCAAGGATAAGCTCCTATAATTCACCCCTCCACTTT. Protein product: CASSPRISSYNSPLHF.